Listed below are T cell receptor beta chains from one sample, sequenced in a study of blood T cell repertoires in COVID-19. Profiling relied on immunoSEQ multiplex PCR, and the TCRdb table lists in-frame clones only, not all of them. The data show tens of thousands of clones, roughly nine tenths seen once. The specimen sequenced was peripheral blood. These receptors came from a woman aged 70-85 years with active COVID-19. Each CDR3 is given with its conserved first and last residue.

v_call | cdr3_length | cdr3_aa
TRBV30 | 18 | CAWSVFSKSGRAIYEQYF
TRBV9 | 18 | CASSVAGQGLLGNTEAFF
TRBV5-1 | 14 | CASSLPDRQETQYF
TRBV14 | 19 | CASSQGLSGGGLYTGELFF
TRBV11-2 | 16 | CASSEYAGEQNTEAFF
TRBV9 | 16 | CASSVATGGATGELFF
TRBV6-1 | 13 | CASSQDRGKPQHF
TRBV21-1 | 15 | CASGQALPSPYGYTF
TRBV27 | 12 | CASRAGIYEQFF
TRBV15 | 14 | CATSMRQGGTEAFF
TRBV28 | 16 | CASSLNRGLSTDTQYF
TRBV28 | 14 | CASSLNTVRYGYTF
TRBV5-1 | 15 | CASSLDPSSYNEQFF
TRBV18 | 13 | CASSKGRSNEQFF
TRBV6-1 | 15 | CASSEVADYNSPLHF
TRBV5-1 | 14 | CASSRDSDNEKLFF
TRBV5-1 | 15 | CASSLDTGLDYGYTF
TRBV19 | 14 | CASSDRTMLYGYTF
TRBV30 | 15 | CAWSLSTGTNEKLFF
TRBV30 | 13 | CAWSVGVQETQYF
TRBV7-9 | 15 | CASSLWGPRTDTQYF
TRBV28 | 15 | CASSQGPKATHEQYF
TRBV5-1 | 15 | CASLDRSASTDTQYF
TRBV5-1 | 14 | CASSLYRDTGELFF
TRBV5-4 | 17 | CASSLGRTSGSIGELFF
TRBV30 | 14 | CAWKTLIENTEAFF
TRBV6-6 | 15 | CASRGGTSGTGELFF
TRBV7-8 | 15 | CASSPPGGTDNEQFF
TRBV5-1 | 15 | CASSRAGGGTGELFF
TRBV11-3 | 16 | CASSPRQGEYPDTQYF
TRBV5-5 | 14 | CASSLGSGRNTIYF
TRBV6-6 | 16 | CASSHLGGANGNTIYF
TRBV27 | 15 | CASSPSRRAQDTQYF
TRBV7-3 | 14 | CASSPGTGRDEQFF
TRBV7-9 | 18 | CASSLRGQGWKAKNIQYF
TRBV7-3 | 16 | CASSLRAGGRTDTQYF
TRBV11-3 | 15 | CASSSRTGGDTEAFF
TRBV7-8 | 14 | CASTGNRAYTEAFF
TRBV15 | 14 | CATSRGTAGQPQHF
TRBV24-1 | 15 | CATSDQDRDPDTQYF
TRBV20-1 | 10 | CSAGQYGYTF
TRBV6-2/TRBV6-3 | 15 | CASSYGTRGDYEQYF